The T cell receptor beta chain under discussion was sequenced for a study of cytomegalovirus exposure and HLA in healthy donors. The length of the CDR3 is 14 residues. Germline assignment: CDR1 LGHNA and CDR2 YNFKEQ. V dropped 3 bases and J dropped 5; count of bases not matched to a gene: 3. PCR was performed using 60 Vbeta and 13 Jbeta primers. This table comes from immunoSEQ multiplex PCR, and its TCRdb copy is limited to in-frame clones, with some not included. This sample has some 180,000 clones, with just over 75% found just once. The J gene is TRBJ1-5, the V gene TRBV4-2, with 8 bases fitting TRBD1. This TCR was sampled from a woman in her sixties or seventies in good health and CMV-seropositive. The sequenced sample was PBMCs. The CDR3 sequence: CASSHGQGDQPQHF. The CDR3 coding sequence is TGTGCCAGCAGCCACGGACAGGGCGATCAGCCCCAGCATTTT.